A single sample is the source of the 32 T cell receptor beta chains below, sequenced in a study of cytomegalovirus exposure and HLA in healthy donors. PCR used 60 Vbeta primers and 13 Jbeta primers. Measured with immunoSEQ multiplex PCR; TCRdb has only the in-frame clones, and not every one. The profile shows fewer than 250,000 clones, 70% to 85% of them singletons. Sequenced: PBMCs. These receptors were taken from a man aged 35 to 55 in good health and CMV-seropositive.

J is TRBJ2-7 and V is TRBV14; TRBD1 agrees at 9 bases. Germline lookup yields CDR1 SGHDN and CDR2 FVKESK. The CDR3 is 15 amino acids. V shed 0 bases and J 2 bases; nucleotides not matched to a gene: 2. CDR3: CASSQDRDRAYEQYF. CDR3 nucleotides: TGTGCCAGCAGCCAAGACCGGGACAGGGCCTACGAGCAGTACTTC.

The CDR3 region has the DNA TGTGCCAGCAGCTTGACTAGCGGGAGGCGAAACGAGCAGTACTTC. This encodes CASSLTSGRRNEQYF. The V and J genes are TRBV5-4 and TRBJ2-7; 12 bases agree with TRBD2. J was trimmed by 5 bases and V by 1 base; bases with no gene match: 4. The CDR3 extends over 15 amino acids. Per germline, CDR1 SGHNT and CDR2 YYREEE (reference sequence). Full variable domain (missing parts from reference TRBV5-4 and TRBJ2-7): ETGVTQSPTHLIKTRGQQVTLRCSSQSGHNTVSWYQQALGQGPQFIFQYYREEENGRGNFPPRFSGLQFPNYSSELNVNALELDDSALYLCASSLTSGRRNEQYFGPGTRLTVT.

The chain is built from TRBV27 and TRBJ2-2, with 10 bases matching TRBD2. The CDR3 is made up of 16 amino acids. Unmatched junction bases numbered 6, after V lost 5 bases and J lost 3 bases. From germline, CDR1 is MNHEY and CDR2 SMNVEV (reference sequence). The CDR3 nucleotides read TGTGCCAGCAGTGGAACTAGCGGGATCTACACCGGGGAGCTGTTTTTT. Its translation is CASSGTSGIYTGELFF.

Regarding this clone: At one end, the junction sequence differs from germline, possibly due to a read error. This chain links TRBV27 with TRBJ1-2; 7 bases fit TRBD1. The CDR3 runs to 11 residues. CDR1 and CDR2 (germline): MNHEY, SMNVEV (reference sequence). CDR3 coding DNA: TGTGCCAGCAGTTCCGGGACAGTTCTCTCCTTC. Its protein is CASSSGTVLSF.

This rearrangement joins TRBV6-1 to TRBJ1-1; D is uncertain. V was clipped by 5 bases and J by 1 base, with 8 bases between them. In germline, CDR1 is MNHNS, CDR2 SASEGT. The CDR3 totals 13 residues. The CDR3 region is CASSFYGNTEAFF. In DNA, the CDR3 is TGTGCCAGCAGTTTTTACGGGAACACTGAAGCTTTCTTT.

The gene calls are TRBV7-2 and TRBJ2-1; 11 nucleotides match TRBD2. Looked up from germline, CDR1 is SGHTA and CDR2 is FQGNSA. The CDR3 is 18 residues long. With 2 bases clipped from V and 0 bases from J, the junction kept 6 bases outside the gene matches. In nucleotides, the CDR3 is TGTGCCAGCAGCTTAATAGCGGGAGGGCCAAGCTCCTACAATGAGCAGTTCTTC. Protein sequence: CASSLIAGGPSSYNEQFF.

This clone showed up just a few times. The chain has TRBV7-9 and TRBJ2-7, with 12 bases that match TRBD2. J gave up 4 bases and V 6 bases, and 10 bases lay outside the gene matches. Germline loops: CDR1 SEHNR, CDR2 FQNEAQ (reference sequence). This CDR3 has 16 residues. In nucleotides, the CDR3 is TGTGCCAGCAGTCGATCGTCCGGGACTAGCGGGTACGAGCAGTACTTC. The encoded protein is CASSRSSGTSGYEQYF.

V usage is TRBV7-3 and J usage is TRBJ2-2, with 8 bases identical to TRBD1. Unmatched junction bases numbered 10, after V lost 4 bases and J lost 6 bases. The germline gives CDR1 SGHTA, CDR2 FQGTGA. The CDR3 runs 16 residues. The CDR3 protein is CASSSTGQGYAGELFF. CDR3 coding DNA: TGTGCCAGCAGCTCCACCGGACAGGGTTACGCCGGGGAGCTGTTTTTT. The full variable domain, completed using reference TRBV7-3 and TRBJ2-2, is GAGVSQTPSNKVTEKGKYVELRCDPISGHTALYWYRQSLGQGPEFLIYFQGTGAADDSGLPNDRFFAVRPEGSVSTLKIQRTERGDSAVYLCASSSTGQGYAGELFFGEGSRLTVL.

The rearrangement joins TRBV15 to TRBJ1-1; weak D call: TRBD1 (5 bases). The CDR3 is 13 amino acids. In germline, CDR1 is LNHNV, CDR2 YYDKDF (reference sequence). With 5 bases removed from V and 3 bases from J, the gap between germline ends came to 10 bases. CDR3 coding DNA: TGTGCCACCAGCGGCGGGACGGACACTGAAGCTTTCTTT. Its protein is CATSGGTDTEAFF.

The V gene is TRBV4-2, the J gene TRBJ2-5; D is perhaps TRBD2 (7 bases). Germline assignment: CDR1 LGHNA and CDR2 YNFKEQ. The V gene lost 4 bases and the J gene lost 0 bases, with 21 bases spanning the gap. The CDR3 sequence is 18 residues long. The CDR3 DNA follows: TGTGCCAGCAGCCCCTCAGCCCGCGGGGGCCGGTACCAAGAGACCCAGTACTTC. Protein product: CASSPSARGGRYQETQYF.

The V and J genes are TRBV28 and TRBJ2-6; 8 bases are a match to TRBD2. The CDR3 has 16 amino acids. Germline values: CDR1 MDHEN, CDR2 SYDVKM. The trim removed 3 bases at V and 2 bases at J, leaving 3 bases unmatched. The CDR3 reads CASSLSGSAGANVLTF. Written as DNA, the CDR3 is TGTGCCAGCAGTTTGAGCGGGAGTGCTGGGGCCAACGTCCTGACTTTC.

Only a few counts were recorded for this clone. The chain joins TRBV5-4 to TRBJ1-2; 8 bases are shared with TRBD1. CDR1 and CDR2 (germline): SGHNT, YYREEE (reference sequence). This CDR3 comprises 14 residues. Unmatched junction bases numbered 0, after V lost 0 bases and J lost 2 bases. CDR3 residues: CASSLGTGNYGYTF. The CDR3 DNA reads TGTGCCAGCAGCTTGGGGACAGGGAACTATGGCTACACCTTC.

CDR3 bases: TGTGCCAGCAGCATCCAGGGGGCGCGAAACAATGAGCAGTTCTTC. Its translation: CASSIQGARNNEQFF. The chain joins TRBV5-4 to TRBJ2-1; 8 bases agree with TRBD1. V gave up 4 bases and J gave up 5 bases; unmatched junction bases: 8. The CDR3 sequence is 15 residues long. Germline assignment: CDR1 SGHNT and CDR2 YYREEE (reference sequence).

This clone turned up a few times. The chain employs TRBV4-3 and TRBJ2-1; D gene uncertain. V dropped 4 bases and J dropped 6 bases, with 13 bases sitting between them. CDR1 and CDR2 from the germline V gene are LGHNA and YSLEER. This CDR3 comprises 14 residues. The CDR3 loop reads CASSPHMASNEQFF. CDR3 nucleotides: TGCGCCAGCAGCCCCCATATGGCTTCCAATGAGCAGTTCTTC.

V gene TRBV6-6 combines with J gene TRBJ1-1; D is possibly TRBD1 (6 bases). Trimming cost V 5 bases and J 4 bases, with 11 bases left between them. The CDR3 sequence is 13 residues long. Germline CDR1 and CDR2: MNHNY and SVGAGI (reference sequence). The CDR3 sequence is CASSRTVRTEAFF. The CDR3 DNA reads as TGTGCCAGCAGTCGGACAGTTCGCACTGAAGCTTTCTTT.

This clone was detected a few times. This chain links TRBV25-1 with TRBJ2-6; D call uncertain. This CDR3 comprises 15 residues. The V end lost 3 bases, the J end lost 2 bases, and 8 bases lay between the germline ends. Germline CDR1 and CDR2: MGHDK and SYGVNS. The CDR3 DNA sequence: TGTGCCAGCAGTGAGAGTGTGACTGGGGCCAACGTCCTGACTTTC. Residues: CASSESVTGANVLTF.

This chain links TRBV2 with TRBJ2-2; unclear D gene. CDR1 and CDR2 from the germline V gene are SNHLY and FYNNEI. The CDR3 has 13 residues. V was clipped by 7 bases and J by 1 base, with 7 bases between them. CDR3 region: CASNSGNTGELFF. The DNA for the CDR3 is TGTGCCAGCAATTCCGGGAACACCGGGGAGCTGTTTTTT.

Regarding this clone: One end of the junction varies from germline; a read error may be responsible. This chain uses TRBV7-2 with TRBJ2-4, with 8 bases fitting TRBD1. Germline CDR1 SGHTA, CDR2 FQGNSA. The CDR3 contains 13 residues. As DNA, the CDR3 is TGTGCCAGCAGCCTCTATCAGGACAGGGAGGTGAGGTTC. It translates to CASSLYQDREVRF. Together with reference TRBV7-2 and TRBJ2-4, the CDR3 gives the full variable domain: GAGVSQSPSNKVTEKGKDVELRCDPISGHTALYWYRQSLGQGLEFLIYFQGNSAPDKSGLPSDRFSAERTGGSVSTLTIQRTQQEDSAVYLCASSLYQDREVRFGAGTRLSVL.

The chain couples TRBV5-4 to TRBJ2-7; TRBD2 might be the D (6 bases). Germline assignment: CDR1 SGHNT and CDR2 YYREEE (reference sequence). This CDR3 is built from 15 residues. V was pared by 4 bases and J by 2 bases, with 16 bases between. The CDR3 reads CASSDNPGLPYEQYF. In DNA, the CDR3 is TGTGCCAGCAGCGATAATCCGGGACTTCCCTACGAGCAGTACTTC. Drawing the rest from reference TRBV5-4 and TRBJ2-7, the complete variable domain is ETGVTQSPTHLIKTRGQQVTLRCSSQSGHNTVSWYQQALGQGPQFIFQYYREEENGRGNFPPRFSGLQFPNYSSELNVNALELDDSALYLCASSDNPGLPYEQYFGPGTRLTVT.

The chain has TRBV10-1 and TRBJ2-3, with 11 bases aligning to TRBD2. Germline V gene lookup returns CDR1 WNHNN and CDR2 SYGVQD (reference sequence). With V trimmed by 8 bases and J by 0 bases, 10 bases remained unmatched. The CDR3 totals 17 residues. CDR3 region: CASAETSGDLSTDTQYF. The CDR3 nucleotides read TGCGCCAGCGCGGAGACTAGCGGGGACCTTAGCACAGATACGCAGTATTTT.

J is TRBJ1-2 and V is TRBV4-2; 10 bases align to TRBD1. From germline, CDR1 is LGHNA and CDR2 YNFKEQ. The CDR3 spans 13 residues. The V and J ends lost 6 bases and 6 bases, in that order; junction bases with no gene match: 4. The CDR3 DNA is TGTGCCAGCAGTCCGACAGGGGGCGATGGCTACACCTTC. Translated, it gives CASSPTGGDGYTF.

The V call is TRBV4-2, the J call TRBJ2-2; TRBD1 matches 8 bases. V shed 4 bases and J 3 bases; nucleotides not matched to a gene: 10. CDR3 length: 17 residues. CDR1 and CDR2 from the germline V gene are LGHNA and YNFKEQ. CDR3 protein: CASSRNRPGGYTGELFF. The CDR3, as DNA: TGTGCCAGCAGCCGTAACCGGCCAGGGGGCTACACCGGGGAGCTGTTTTTT.

A word on this clone: This CDR3 is also generated by other DNA sequences in the sample. The V gene is TRBV18, the J gene TRBJ1-1; tentative D call: TRBD1 (5 bases). From germline, CDR1 is KGHSH and CDR2 LQKENI. V was shortened by 1 base and J by 1 base, with 10 bases between the two germline ends. The CDR3 is 15 amino acids. The DNA of the CDR3 is TGTGCCAGCTCACCACTCGAGACAGAGAACACTGAAGCTTTCTTT. Amino acids: CASSPLETENTEAFF.

V is TRBV21-1 and J is TRBJ2-7; the table's TRBD1 call for D was not verified on the DNA. TRBV21-1 is flagged as a pseudogene. This CDR3 is built from 14 residues. This CDR3 is CASSPRQGSYEQYF. As DNA, the CDR3 is TGTGCCAGCAGCCCCCGACAGGGATCCTACGAGCAGTACTTC.

A few counts support this clone. The genes are TRBV10-3 and TRBJ2-6; the match to TRBD2 covers 10 bases. The CDR3 sequence is 19 residues long. V gave up 5 bases and J gave up 0 bases; unmatched junction bases: 10. Germline CDR1 and CDR2: ENHRY and SYGVKD. The CDR3 region is CAISPRLAGEPSGANVLTF. The CDR3 DNA sequence: TGTGCCATCAGTCCCCGCCTAGCGGGGGAGCCCTCTGGGGCCAACGTCCTGACTTTC.

The J gene is TRBJ1-4, the V gene TRBV11-2; D unclear. Germline lookup yields CDR1 SGHAT and CDR2 FQNNGV. This CDR3 has 15 amino acids. Trimming left V 1 base short and J 4 bases short, with 10 bases between. CDR3 DNA sequence: TGTGCCAGCAGCTTAGGCGGAGGCCATAATGAAAAACTGTTTTTT. As protein: CASSLGGGHNEKLFF.

This rearrangement joins TRBV5-1 to TRBJ1-2; D is possibly TRBD1 (6 bases). This CDR3 has 17 amino acids. Looked up from germline, CDR1 is SGHRS and CDR2 is YFSETQ. With 1 base removed from V and 6 bases from J, the gap between germline ends came to 22 bases. CDR3 in amino acids: CASSLLGTNGKTNGYTF. In DNA form, the CDR3 reads TGCGCCAGCAGCTTGCTCGGGACAAATGGCAAGACGAATGGCTACACCTTC.

V usage is TRBV10-3 and J usage is TRBJ2-2; 9 positions match TRBD2. This CDR3 has 18 amino acids. Per germline, CDR1 ENHRY and CDR2 SYGVKD. The J segment lost 2 bases and the V segment lost 0 bases, leaving 7 bases of the junction unmatched. The CDR3 region is CAISESSSGAVNTGELFF. CDR3 sequence (DNA): TGTGCCATCAGTGAGTCATCTAGCGGGGCCGTTAACACCGGGGAGCTGTTTTTT.

The CDR3 sequence: CASSPGGSSSEKLFF. The CDR3 region has the DNA TGTGCCAGCAGTCCCGGGGGGTCCTCGTCTGAAAAACTGTTTTTT. The J gene is TRBJ1-4, the V gene TRBV28, with D possibly TRBD1 on 5 matching bases. The CDR3 runs 15 residues. Trimming shortened V by 5 bases and J by 7 bases, and 17 bases separated the two germline ends. Germline V CDR1 and CDR2: MDHEN, SYDVKM.

The chain has TRBV9 and TRBJ2-3; a possible D gene is TRBD2 (5 bases). In germline, CDR1 is SGDLS, CDR2 YYNGEE. V lost 2 bases and J 1 base, leaving 11 bases between the germline ends. The CDR3 contains 15 residues. CDR3 sequence: CASSVGVEGTDTQYF. The CDR3 bases are TGTGCCAGCAGCGTGGGAGTGGAGGGCACAGATACGCAGTATTTT.

The chain uses TRBV29-1 and TRBJ1-4; a weak D match, TRBD1 (6 bases). With 5 bases removed from V and 8 bases from J, the gap between germline ends came to 18 bases. The CDR3 is 14 amino acids. Germline-derived CDR1 and CDR2 are SQVTM and ANQGSEA. This CDR3 is CSVPAGEFGEKLFF. The CDR3 DNA reads TGCAGCGTTCCCGCAGGGGAGTTTGGGGAAAAACTGTTTTTT.

Only one count was recorded for this clone. CDR3 nucleotide sequence: TGTGCCAGCAGCCTGACTAGCGGGAGCACAGATACGCAGTATTTT. Protein product: CASSLTSGSTDTQYF. This chain connects TRBV5-4 to TRBJ2-3; 10 bases are a match to TRBD2. V shed 4 bases and J 0 bases; nucleotides not matched to a gene: 2. The CDR3 is made up of 15 amino acids. CDR1 and CDR2 (germline): SGHNT, YYREEE (reference sequence).